The rows below give T cell receptor beta chains drawn from one sample of a study of blood T cell repertoires in COVID-19. Clones were read by immunoSEQ multiplex PCR, and TCRdb kept only the in-frame ones, dropping some. The sample has some 270,000 clones; approximately 85% are singletons. Sequencing input: peripheral blood. These receptors originate from a woman in her 70s with acute or convalescent COVID-19. Both conserved end residues are part of each CDR3. A D gene is named only where the DNA matches it firmly. The size field is filled for only some rows; it gives once, few, many or a size class.

J | size | V | D | length | CDR3 | DNA
TRBJ1-2 | . | TRBV19 | TRBD1 | 15 | CASSHSPGQGYGYTF | TGTGCCAGTAGTCATTCCCCGGGACAGGGCTATGGCTACACCTTC
TRBJ2-2 | . | TRBV12-5 | . | 12 | CASGLIEGELFF | TGTGCTAGTGGTTTGATAGAAGGGGAGCTGTTTTTT
TRBJ1-5 | . | TRBV28 | . | 14 | CASSLARRDQPQHF | TGTGCCAGCAGCCTAGCTAGGCGGGATCAGCCCCAGCATTTT
TRBJ2-2 | . | TRBV3-1/TRBV3-2 | TRBD2 | 16 | CASSPLSGANTGELFF | TGTGCCAGCAGCCCTTTAAGCGGGGCGAACACCGGGGAGCTGTTTTTT
TRBJ2-3 | . | TRBV3-1/TRBV3-2 | TRBD2 | 16 | CASSQGLAGSTDTQYF | TGTGCCAGCAGCCAAGGGCTAGCGGGGAGCACAGATACGCAGTATTTT
TRBJ1-1 | . | TRBV11-2 | . | 15 | CASSFLRVPNTEAFF | TGTGCCAGCAGCTTCCTCAGGGTCCCGAACACTGAAGCTTTCTTT
TRBJ2-2 | . | TRBV4-2 | TRBD2 | 15 | CASSQGTSFPRELFF | TGTGCCAGCAGCCAAGGGACTAGCTTTCCAAGGGAGCTGTTTTTT
TRBJ2-2 | . | TRBV12-5 | TRBD1 | 20 | CASGFLRDRGLLMNTGELFF | TGTGCTAGTGGTTTCCTTCGGGACAGGGGGCTTCTAATGAACACCGGGGAGCTGTTTTTT
TRBJ1-6 | . | TRBV12-3/TRBV12-4 | . | 13 | CASSLDLARPLHF | TGTGCCAGCAGTTTAGACCTTGCTAGGCCCCTCCACTTT
TRBJ2-7 | . | TRBV18 | TRBD1 | 15 | CASSLGTGGTYEQYF | TGTGCCAGCTCACTCGGGACAGGGGGAACCTACGAGCAGTACTTC
TRBJ2-1 | once | TRBV7-3 | TRBD2 | 16 | CASSFGTSGGSNEQFF | TGTGCCAGCAGCTTTGGGACTAGCGGGGGAAGCAATGAGCAGTTCTTC
TRBJ1-2 | . | TRBV28 | . | 13 | CASSYTGRGGYTF | TGTGCCAGCAGTTATACAGGGAGGGGAGGCTACACCTTC
TRBJ1-6 | . | TRBV6-6 | . | 14 | CASSYPPGESPLHF | TGTGCCAGCAGTTACCCCCCGGGGGAATCACCCCTCCACTTT